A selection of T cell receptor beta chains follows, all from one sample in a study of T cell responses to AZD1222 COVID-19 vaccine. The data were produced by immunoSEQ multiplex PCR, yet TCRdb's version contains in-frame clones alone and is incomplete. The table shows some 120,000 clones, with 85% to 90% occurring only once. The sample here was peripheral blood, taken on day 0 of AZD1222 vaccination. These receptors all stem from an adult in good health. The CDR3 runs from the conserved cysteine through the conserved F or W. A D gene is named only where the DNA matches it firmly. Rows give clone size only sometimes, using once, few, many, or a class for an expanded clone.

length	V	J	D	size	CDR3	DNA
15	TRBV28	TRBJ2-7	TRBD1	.	CASSLPGTGSYEQYF	TGTGCCAGCAGTCTACCCGGGACAGGGTCCTACGAGCAGTACTTC
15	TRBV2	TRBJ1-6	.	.	CASSPQRRGNSPLHF	TGTGCCAGCAGTCCACAGAGAAGGGGTAATTCACCCCTCCACTTT
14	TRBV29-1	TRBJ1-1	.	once	CSVPGQILNTEAFF	TGCAGCGTTCCCGGACAGATTTTGAACACTGAAGCTTTCTTT
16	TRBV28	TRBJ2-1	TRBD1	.	CASTAGDSPGVGEQFF	TGTGCCAGCACCGCTGGGGACAGCCCCGGCGTGGGTGAGCAGTTCTTC
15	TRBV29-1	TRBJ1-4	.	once	CSVERAEGPNEKLFF	TGCAGCGTTGAAAGGGCGGAGGGACCTAATGAAAAACTGTTTTTT
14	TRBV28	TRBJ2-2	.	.	CASNQQGNTGELFF	TGTGCCAGCAACCAACAGGGAAACACCGGGGAGCTGTTTTTT
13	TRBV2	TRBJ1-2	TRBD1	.	CASRGGQGMGYTF	TGTGCCAGCAGGGGGGGACAGGGGATGGGCTACACCTTC
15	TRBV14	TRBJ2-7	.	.	CASSQGPGNNYEQYF	TGTGCCAGCAGCCAAGGCCCAGGGAACAACTACGAGCAGTACTTC
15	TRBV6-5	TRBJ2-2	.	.	CASSYSNGNTGELFF	TGTGCCAGCAGTTACTCGAACGGGAACACCGGGGAGCTGTTTTTT
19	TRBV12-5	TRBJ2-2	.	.	CASGLVRQSGDLHTGELFF	TGTGCTAGTGGTTTGGTACGGCAATCGGGCGATCTGCACACCGGGGAGCTGTTTTTT